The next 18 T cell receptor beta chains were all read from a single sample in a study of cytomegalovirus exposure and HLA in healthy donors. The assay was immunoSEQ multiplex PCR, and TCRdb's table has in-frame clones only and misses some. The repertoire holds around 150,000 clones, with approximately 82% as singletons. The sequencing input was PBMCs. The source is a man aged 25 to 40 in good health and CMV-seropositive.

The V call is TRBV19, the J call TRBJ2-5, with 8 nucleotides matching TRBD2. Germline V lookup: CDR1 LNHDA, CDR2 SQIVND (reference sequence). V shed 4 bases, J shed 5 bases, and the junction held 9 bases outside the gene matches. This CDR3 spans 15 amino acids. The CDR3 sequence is CASSSSGGRLETQYF. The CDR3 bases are TGTGCCAGTAGTAGTTCGGGAGGGCGGCTGGAGACCCAGTACTTC.

The CDR3 bases are TGTGCCAGCAGTTACTCGGACAGGAGCCAAGGCTACACCTTC. Protein sequence: CASSYSDRSQGYTF. The rearrangement links TRBV6-6 to TRBJ1-2, with 7 bases aligning to TRBD1. J gave up 8 bases and V 0 bases, and 6 bases lay outside the gene matches. CDR1 is MNHNY and CDR2 is SVGAGI in the germline V gene (reference sequence). CDR3 size: 14 residues.

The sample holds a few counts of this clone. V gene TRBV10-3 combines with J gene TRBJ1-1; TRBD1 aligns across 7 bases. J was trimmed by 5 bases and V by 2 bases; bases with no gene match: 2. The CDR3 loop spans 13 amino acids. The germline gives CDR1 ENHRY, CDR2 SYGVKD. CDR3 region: CAISEGQVTEAFF. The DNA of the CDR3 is TGTGCCATCAGTGAGGGACAGGTGACTGAAGCTTTCTTT.

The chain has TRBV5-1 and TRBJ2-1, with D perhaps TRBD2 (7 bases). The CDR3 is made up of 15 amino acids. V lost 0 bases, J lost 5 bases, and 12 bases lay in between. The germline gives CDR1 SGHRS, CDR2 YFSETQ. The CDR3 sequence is CASSLEGGRDNEQFF. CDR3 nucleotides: TGCGCCAGCAGCTTGGAAGGGGGGAGGGACAATGAGCAGTTCTTC.

The CDR3 nucleotides read TGTGCCAGCAGCTTACCACAGGGCTGGGAGACCCAGTACTTC. This sequence encodes CASSLPQGWETQYF. The chain has TRBV11-2 and TRBJ2-5, with D perhaps matching TRBD1 (6 bases). Deletions cut 2 bases from V and 5 bases from J, with 12 bases between. Germline CDR1 is SGHAT and CDR2 is FQNNGV. The CDR3 loop spans 14 amino acids.

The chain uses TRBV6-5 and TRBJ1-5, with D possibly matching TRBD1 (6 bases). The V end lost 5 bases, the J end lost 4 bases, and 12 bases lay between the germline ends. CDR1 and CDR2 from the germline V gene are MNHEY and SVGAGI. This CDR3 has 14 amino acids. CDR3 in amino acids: CASSADRINQPQHF. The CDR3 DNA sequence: TGTGCCAGCAGTGCCGACAGGATAAATCAGCCCCAGCATTTT.

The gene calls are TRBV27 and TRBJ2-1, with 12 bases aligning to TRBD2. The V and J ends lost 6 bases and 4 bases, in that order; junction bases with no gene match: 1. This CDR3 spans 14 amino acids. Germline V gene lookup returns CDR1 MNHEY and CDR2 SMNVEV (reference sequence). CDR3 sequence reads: CASRGLAGYNEQFF. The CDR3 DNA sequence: TGTGCCAGCAGAGGACTAGCGGGATACAATGAGCAGTTCTTC.

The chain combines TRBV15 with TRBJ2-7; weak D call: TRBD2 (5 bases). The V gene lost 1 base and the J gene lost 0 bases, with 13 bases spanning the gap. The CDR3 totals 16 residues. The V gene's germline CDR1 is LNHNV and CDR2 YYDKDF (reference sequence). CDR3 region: CATSRGLVALSYEQYF. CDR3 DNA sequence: TGTGCCACCAGCAGAGGGTTGGTAGCGCTCTCCTACGAGCAGTACTTC.

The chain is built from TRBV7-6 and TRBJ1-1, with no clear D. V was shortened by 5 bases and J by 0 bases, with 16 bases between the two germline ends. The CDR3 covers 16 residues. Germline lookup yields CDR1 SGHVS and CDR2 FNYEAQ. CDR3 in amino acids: CASSPRAGAMNTEAFF. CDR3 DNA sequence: TGTGCCAGCAGCCCACGGGCGGGAGCCATGAACACTGAAGCTTTCTTT.

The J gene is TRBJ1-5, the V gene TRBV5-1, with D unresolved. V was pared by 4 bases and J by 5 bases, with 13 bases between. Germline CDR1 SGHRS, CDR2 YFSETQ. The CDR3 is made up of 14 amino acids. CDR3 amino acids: CASSPGGGYQPQHF. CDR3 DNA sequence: TGCGCCAGCAGCCCTGGCGGCGGTTATCAGCCCCAGCATTTT.

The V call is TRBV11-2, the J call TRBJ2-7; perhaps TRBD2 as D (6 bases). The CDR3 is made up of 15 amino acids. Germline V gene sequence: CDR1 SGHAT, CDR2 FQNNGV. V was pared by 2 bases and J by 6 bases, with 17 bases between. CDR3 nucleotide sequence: TGTGCCAGCAGCTTAAACCAGGGACTTATGCGCGAGCAGTACTTC. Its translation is CASSLNQGLMREQYF. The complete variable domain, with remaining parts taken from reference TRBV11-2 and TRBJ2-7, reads EAGVAQSPRYKIIEKRQSVAFWCNPISGHATLYWYQQILGQGPKLLIQFQNNGVVDDSQLPKDRFSAERLKGVDSTLKIQPAKLEDSAVYLCASSLNQGLMREQYFGPGTRLTVT.

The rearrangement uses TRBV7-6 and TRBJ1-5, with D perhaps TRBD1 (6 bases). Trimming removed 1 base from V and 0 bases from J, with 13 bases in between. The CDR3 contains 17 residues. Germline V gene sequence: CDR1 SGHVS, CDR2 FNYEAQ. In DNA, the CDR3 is TGTGCCAGCAGCTTAGGAGCAGGGGTGGATAGCAATCAGCCCCAGCATTTT. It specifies CASSLGAGVDSNQPQHF.

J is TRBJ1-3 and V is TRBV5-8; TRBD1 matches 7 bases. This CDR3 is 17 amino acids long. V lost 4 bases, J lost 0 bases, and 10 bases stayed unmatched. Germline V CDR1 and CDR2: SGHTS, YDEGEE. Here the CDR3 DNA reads TGTGCCAGCAGCCTGAGGGGGCCGCTAAGCTCTGGAAACACCATATATTTT. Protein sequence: CASSLRGPLSSGNTIYF.

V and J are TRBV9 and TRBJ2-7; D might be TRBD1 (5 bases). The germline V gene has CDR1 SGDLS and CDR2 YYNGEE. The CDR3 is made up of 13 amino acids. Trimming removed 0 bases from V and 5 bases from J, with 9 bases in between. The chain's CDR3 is CASSVALRDEQYF. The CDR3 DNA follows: TGTGCCAGCAGCGTAGCTCTCAGGGACGAGCAGTACTTC.

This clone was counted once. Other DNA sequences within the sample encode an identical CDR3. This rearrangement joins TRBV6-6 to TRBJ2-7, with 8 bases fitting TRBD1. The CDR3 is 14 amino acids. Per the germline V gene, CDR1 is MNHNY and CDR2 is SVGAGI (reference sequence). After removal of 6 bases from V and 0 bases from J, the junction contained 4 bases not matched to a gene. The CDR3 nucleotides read TGTGCCAGCAGGGGGACAGGTTCCTCCTACGAGCAGTACTTC. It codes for CASRGTGSSYEQYF.

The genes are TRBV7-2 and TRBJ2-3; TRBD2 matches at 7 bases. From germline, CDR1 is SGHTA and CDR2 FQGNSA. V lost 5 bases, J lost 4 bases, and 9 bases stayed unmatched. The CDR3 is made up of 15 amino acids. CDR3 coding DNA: TGTGCCAGCAGCGGACTAGTGAGGGGTGCAGATACGCAGTATTTT. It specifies CASSGLVRGADTQYF.

Written as DNA, the CDR3 is TGTGCCAGCAGGTCGACAGGGGGAAGTGAAAAACTGTTTTTT. It encodes CASRSTGGSEKLFF. J is TRBJ1-4 and V is TRBV7-2, with 9 positions matching TRBD1. V dropped 6 bases and J dropped 7; count of bases not matched to a gene: 6. The CDR3 has 14 amino acids. CDR1 and CDR2 from the germline V gene are SGHTA and FQGNSA.

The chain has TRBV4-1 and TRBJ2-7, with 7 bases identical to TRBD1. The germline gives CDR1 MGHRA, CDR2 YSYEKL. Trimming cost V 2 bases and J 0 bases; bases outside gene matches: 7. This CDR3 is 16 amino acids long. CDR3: CASSQMDRPSSYEQYF. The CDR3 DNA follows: TGCGCCAGCAGCCAAATGGACAGGCCCAGCTCCTACGAGCAGTACTTC.